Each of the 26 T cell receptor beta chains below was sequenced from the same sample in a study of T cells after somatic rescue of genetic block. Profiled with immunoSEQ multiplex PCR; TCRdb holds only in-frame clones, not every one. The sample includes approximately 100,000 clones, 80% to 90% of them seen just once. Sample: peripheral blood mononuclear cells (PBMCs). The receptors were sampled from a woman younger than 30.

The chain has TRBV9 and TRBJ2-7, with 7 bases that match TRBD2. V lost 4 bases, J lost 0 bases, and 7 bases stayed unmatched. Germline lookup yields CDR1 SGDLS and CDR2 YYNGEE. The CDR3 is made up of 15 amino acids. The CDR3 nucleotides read TGTGCCAGCAGCCCCAGCGGGACGAGCTCCTACGAGCAGTACTTC. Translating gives CASSPSGTSSYEQYF. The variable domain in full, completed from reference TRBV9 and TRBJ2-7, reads DSGVTQTPKHLITATGQRVTLRCSPRSGDLSVYWYQQSLDQGLQFLIQYYNGEERAKGNILERFSAQQFPDLHSELNLSSLELGDSALYFCASSPSGTSSYEQYFGPGTRLTVT.

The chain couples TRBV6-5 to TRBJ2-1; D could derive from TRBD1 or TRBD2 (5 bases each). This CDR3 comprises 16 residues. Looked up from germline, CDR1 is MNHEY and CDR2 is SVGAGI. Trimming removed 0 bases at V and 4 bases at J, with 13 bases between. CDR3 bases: TGTGCCAGCAGTTACTCGAGCGCCGGGGCATACAATGAGCAGTTCTTC. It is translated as CASSYSSAGAYNEQFF.

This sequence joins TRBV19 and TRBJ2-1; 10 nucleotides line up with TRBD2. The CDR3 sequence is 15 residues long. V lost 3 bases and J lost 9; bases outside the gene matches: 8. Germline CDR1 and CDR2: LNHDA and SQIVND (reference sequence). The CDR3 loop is CASSILGLAVGEQFF. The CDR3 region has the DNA TGTGCCAGTAGTATCCTTGGACTAGCGGTAGGTGAGCAGTTCTTC.

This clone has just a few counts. CDR3 residues: CASSYLMDYGYTF. As DNA, the CDR3 is TGTGCCAGCAGTTACCTAATGGATTATGGCTACACCTTC. This chain links TRBV6-5 with TRBJ1-2; D remains unclear. CDR3 size: 13 residues. Germline values: CDR1 MNHEY, CDR2 SVGAGI. V lost 2 bases to trimming and J lost 5 bases, with 9 bases between them.

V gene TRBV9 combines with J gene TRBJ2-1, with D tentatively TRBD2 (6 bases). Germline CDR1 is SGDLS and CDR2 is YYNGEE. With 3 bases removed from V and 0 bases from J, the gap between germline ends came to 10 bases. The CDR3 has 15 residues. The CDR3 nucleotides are TGTGCCAGCAGCGAAGCGGGCAGCTCCTACAATGAGCAGTTCTTC. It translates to CASSEAGSSYNEQFF.

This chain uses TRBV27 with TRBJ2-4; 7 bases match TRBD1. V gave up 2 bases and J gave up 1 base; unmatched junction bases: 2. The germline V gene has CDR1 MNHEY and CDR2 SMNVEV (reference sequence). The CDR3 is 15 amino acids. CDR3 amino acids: CASSLLQGAKNIQYF. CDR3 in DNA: TGTGCCAGCAGTTTACTACAGGGGGCCAAAAACATTCAGTACTTC.

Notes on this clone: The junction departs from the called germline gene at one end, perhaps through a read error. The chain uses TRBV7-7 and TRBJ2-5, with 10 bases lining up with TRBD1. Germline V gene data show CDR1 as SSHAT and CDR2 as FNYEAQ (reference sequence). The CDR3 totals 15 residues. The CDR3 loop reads CASSHPGQGKETQYF. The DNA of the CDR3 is TGTGCTAGCAGCCACCCGGGACAGGGGAAAGAGACCCAGTACTTC. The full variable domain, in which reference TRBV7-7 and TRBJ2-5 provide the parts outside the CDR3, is GAGVSQSPRYKVTKRGQDVTLRCDPISSHATLYWYQQALGQGPEFLTYFNYEAQPDKSGLPSDRFSAERPEGSISTLTIQRTEQRDSAMYRCASSHPGQGKETQYFGPGTRLLVL.

CDR3 DNA sequence: TGTGCCAGCAGCCCTTGGACAGGGTCTGGAAACACCATATATTTT. Protein: CASSPWTGSGNTIYF. The genes are TRBV5-8 and TRBJ1-3; 8 bases align to TRBD1. Germline assignment: CDR1 SGHTS and CDR2 YDEGEE. Trimming at V came to 4 bases and at J to 1 base, leaving 4 bases not matched to a gene. The CDR3 has 15 residues.

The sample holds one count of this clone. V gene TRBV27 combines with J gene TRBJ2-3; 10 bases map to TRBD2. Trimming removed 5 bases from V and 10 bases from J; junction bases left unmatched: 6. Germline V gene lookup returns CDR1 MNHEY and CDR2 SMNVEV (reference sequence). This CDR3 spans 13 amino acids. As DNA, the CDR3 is TGTGCCAGCAGTCCCCGTAGCGGGAGGCCGCAGTATTTT. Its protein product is CASSPRSGRPQYF.

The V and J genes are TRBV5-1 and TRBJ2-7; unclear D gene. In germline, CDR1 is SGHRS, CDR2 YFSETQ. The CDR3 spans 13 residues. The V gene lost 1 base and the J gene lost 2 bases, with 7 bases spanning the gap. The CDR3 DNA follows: TGCGCCAGCAGCTTGAGCCAGGCCTACGAGCAGTACTTC. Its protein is CASSLSQAYEQYF.

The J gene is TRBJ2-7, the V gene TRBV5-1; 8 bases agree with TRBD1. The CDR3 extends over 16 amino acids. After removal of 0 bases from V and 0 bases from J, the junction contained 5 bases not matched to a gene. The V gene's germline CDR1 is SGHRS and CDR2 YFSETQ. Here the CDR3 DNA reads TGCGCCAGCAGCTTGGGGACAGGGAGAATCTCCTACGAGCAGTACTTC. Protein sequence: CASSLGTGRISYEQYF. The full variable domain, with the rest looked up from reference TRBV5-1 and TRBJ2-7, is KAGVTQTPRYLIKTRGQQVTLSCSPISGHRSVSWYQQTPGQGLQFLFEYFSETQRNKGNFPGRFSGRQFSNSRSEMNVSTLELGDSALYLCASSLGTGRISYEQYFGPGTRLTVT.

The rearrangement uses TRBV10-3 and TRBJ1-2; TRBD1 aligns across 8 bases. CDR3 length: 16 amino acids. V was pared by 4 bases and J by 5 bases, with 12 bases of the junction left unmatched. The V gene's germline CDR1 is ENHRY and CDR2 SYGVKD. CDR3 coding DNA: TGTGCCATCAGTGGGGCGGGGGACAGGACTTATTATGGCTACACCTTC. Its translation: CAISGAGDRTYYGYTF.

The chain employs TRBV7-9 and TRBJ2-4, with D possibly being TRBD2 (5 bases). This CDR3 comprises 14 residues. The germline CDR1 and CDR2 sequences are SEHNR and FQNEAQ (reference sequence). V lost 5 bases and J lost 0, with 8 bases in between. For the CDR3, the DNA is TGTGCCAGCAGCGCAGGACTAGCCAAAAACATTCAGTACTTC. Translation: CASSAGLAKNIQYF.

In nucleotides, the CDR3 is TGTGCCAGCCTAAAGGGGGTTTACAATGAGCAGTTCTTC. Translation: CASLKGVYNEQFF. The V call is TRBV6-1, the J call TRBJ2-1; D is perhaps TRBD1 (6 bases). Germline V gives CDR1 MNHNS, CDR2 SASEGT. V was pared by 8 bases and J by 4 bases, with 12 bases between. CDR3 length: 13 residues.

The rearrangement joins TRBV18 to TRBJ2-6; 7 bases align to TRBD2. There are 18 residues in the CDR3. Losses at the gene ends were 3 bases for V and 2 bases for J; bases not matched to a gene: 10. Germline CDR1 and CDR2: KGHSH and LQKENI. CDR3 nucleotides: TGTGCCAGCTCACCGTTGTCGGGGGGTAGGCCTGGGGCCAACGTCCTGACTTTC. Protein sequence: CASSPLSGGRPGANVLTF.

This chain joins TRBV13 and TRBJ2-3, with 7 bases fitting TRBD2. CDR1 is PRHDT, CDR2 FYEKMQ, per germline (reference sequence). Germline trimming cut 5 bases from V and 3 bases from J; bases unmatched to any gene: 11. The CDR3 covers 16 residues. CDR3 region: CASSPLGAGATDTQYF. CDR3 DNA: TGTGCCAGCAGCCCCCTAGGGGCGGGAGCGACAGATACGCAGTATTTT.

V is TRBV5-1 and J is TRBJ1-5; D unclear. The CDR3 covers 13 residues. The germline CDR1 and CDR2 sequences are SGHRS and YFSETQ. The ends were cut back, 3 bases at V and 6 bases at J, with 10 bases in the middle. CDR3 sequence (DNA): TGCGCCAGCAGCTCCCAATCGGGTCAGCCCCAGCATTTT. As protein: CASSSQSGQPQHF.

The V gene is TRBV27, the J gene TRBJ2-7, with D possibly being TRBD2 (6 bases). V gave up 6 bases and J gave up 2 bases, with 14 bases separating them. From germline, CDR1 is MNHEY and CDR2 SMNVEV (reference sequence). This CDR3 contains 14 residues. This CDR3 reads CASREGLAAYEQYF. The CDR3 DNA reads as TGTGCCAGCAGAGAGGGACTTGCCGCCTACGAGCAGTACTTC.

In DNA, the CDR3 is TGTGCCAGCAGTTTACCGCCCAAGACCCAGTACTTC. Encoded protein: CASSLPPKTQYF. The genes are TRBV28 and TRBJ2-5; D ambiguous. The ends were cut back, 2 bases at V and 6 bases at J, with 7 bases in the middle. Germline loops: CDR1 MDHEN, CDR2 SYDVKM. The CDR3 extends over 12 amino acids.

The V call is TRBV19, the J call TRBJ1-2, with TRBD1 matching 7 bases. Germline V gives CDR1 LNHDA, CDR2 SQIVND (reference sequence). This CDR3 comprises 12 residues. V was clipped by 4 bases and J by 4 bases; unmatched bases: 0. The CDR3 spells CASSRDSYGYTF. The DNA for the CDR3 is TGTGCCAGTAGTAGGGACAGCTATGGCTACACCTTC.

The chain's CDR3 is CASSGSSTGYEQYF. In DNA form, the CDR3 reads TGTGCCAGCAGTGGGTCTAGCACTGGCTACGAGCAGTACTTC. V usage is TRBV6-6 and J usage is TRBJ2-7; a possible D gene is TRBD2 (5 bases). Germline V gene lookup returns CDR1 MNHNY and CDR2 SVGAGI (reference sequence). The CDR3 loop spans 14 amino acids. Trimming cost V 5 bases and J 3 bases, with 14 bases left between them.

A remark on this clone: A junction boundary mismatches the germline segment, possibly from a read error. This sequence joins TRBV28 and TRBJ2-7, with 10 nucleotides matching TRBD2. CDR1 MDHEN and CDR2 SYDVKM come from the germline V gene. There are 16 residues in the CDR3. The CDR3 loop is CASRSSGGASGGAPNF. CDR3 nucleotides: TGTGCCAGCAGGAGTTCTGGGGGTGCTAGCGGGGGCGCGCCGAACTTC.

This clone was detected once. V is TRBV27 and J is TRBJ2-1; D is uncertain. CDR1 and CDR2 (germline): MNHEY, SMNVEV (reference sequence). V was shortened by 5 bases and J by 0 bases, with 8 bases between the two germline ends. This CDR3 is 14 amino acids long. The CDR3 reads CASSRSSSYNEQFF. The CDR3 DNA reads TGTGCCAGCAGTCGGTCTAGCTCCTACAATGAGCAGTTCTTC.

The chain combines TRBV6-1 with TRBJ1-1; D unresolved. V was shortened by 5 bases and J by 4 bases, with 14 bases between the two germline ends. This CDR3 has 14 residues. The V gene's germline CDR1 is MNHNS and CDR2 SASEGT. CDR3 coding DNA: TGTGCCAGCAGTCATAATGTGTTTGCCACTGAAGCTTTCTTT. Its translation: CASSHNVFATEAFF.

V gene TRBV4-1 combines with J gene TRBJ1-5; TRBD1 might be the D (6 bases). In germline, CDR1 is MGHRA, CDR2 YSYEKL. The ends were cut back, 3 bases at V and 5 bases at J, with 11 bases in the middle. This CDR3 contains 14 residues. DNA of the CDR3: TGCGCCAGCAGCCAGGCCAGGGGCTATCAGCCCCAGCATTTT. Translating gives CASSQARGYQPQHF.

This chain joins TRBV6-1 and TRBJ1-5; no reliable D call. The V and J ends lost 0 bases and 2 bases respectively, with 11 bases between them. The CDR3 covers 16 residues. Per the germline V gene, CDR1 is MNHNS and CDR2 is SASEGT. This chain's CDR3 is CASSEAWPLGNQPQHF. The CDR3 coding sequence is TGTGCCAGCAGTGAAGCCTGGCCTTTGGGCAATCAGCCCCAGCATTTT.